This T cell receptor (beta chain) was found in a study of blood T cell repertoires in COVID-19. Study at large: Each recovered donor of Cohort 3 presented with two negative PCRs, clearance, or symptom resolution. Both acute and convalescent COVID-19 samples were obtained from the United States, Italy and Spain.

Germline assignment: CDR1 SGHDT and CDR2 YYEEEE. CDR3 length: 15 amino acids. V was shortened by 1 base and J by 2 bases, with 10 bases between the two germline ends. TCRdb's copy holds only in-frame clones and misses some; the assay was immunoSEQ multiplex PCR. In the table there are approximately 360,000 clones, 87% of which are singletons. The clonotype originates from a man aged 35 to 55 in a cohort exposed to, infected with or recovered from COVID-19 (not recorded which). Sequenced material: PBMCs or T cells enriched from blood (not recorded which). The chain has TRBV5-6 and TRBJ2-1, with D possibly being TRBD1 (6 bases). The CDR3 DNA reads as TGTGCCAGCAGCTTGTCGGGGACACCCTACAATGAGCAGTTCTTC. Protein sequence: CASSLSGTPYNEQFF.